This T cell receptor beta chain was found in a study of T cell responses to AZD1222 COVID-19 vaccine. Analyses pooled second doses at about 4 or about 12 weeks. Of note for this clone: Its specificity is unknown.

Produced via immunoSEQ multiplex PCR; TCRdb's table is partial and in-frame only. The table includes tens of thousands of clones, 89% detected once. Trimming cost V 7 bases and J 4 bases, with 13 bases left between them. There are 13 residues in the CDR3. The V gene's germline CDR1 is SNHLY and CDR2 FYNNEI. Points from the study as a whole: The reported proportion of spike-specific TCRs targeting unmutated variant regions was nearly half. Clonal diversity was possibly underestimated; the donors were predominantly white British and more often female. Sampled repertoires all dated from after the peak T cell response.

Sequences were derived from peripheral blood, sampled 28 days after the second AZD1222 dose. This TCR derives from an adult who received the AZD1222 COVID-19 vaccine. The chain has TRBV2 and TRBJ1-2; unclear D gene. The DNA of the CDR3 is TGTGCCAGCAAGGGCAGACTTTTCTATGGCTACACCTTC. Protein product: CASKGRLFYGYTF.